Below, 26 T cell receptor beta chains from the same sample are listed, as sequenced in a study of tumor and adjacent non-tumor tissue in lung cancer. The template was RNA from unsorted bulk tissue. More than 3 cm separated this lung sample from the edge of the tumor. A modified ARM-PCR protocol with three rounds of nested PCR amplified TCRbeta. TCRdb used MiXCR to reprocess the multiplex PCR reads, holding one entry per CDR3 protein. Among about 48,000 distinct CDR3 sequences listed, about two thirds were seen once. Sequenced sample: distant non-tumor lung tissue. These receptors were obtained from an older woman with non-small cell lung cancer.

This clonotype appeared once. A junction end diverges from the germline sequence, so it may reflect a read error. The V and J genes are TRBV11-3 and TRBJ1-1; D perhaps matches TRBD1 (5 bases). The CDR3 covers 14 residues. Germline V gene data show CDR1 as SGHNT and CDR2 as YENEEA. CDR3: CASSLEGGGFEAFF. CDR3 coding DNA: TGCGCCAGCAGCTTAGAAGGTGGGGGGTTTGAAGCTTTCTTT.

With respect to this clonotype: Its ends do not fully match the called genes, so a read error is possible. The rearrangement joins TRBV4-2 to TRBJ2-2, with a weak D call TRBD2 (6 bases). This CDR3 region has 16 residues. CDR1 and CDR2 (germline): LGHNA, YNFKEQ. CDR3 bases: TGTGCCATCAGCCAAGGGGCTAGCGTAACCACCGGGGAACTGTTTTTT. This gives the protein CAISQGASVTTGELFF.

This clonotype was detected many times. The chain recombines TRBV20-1 with TRBJ2-2; D remains unclear. Germline V CDR1 and CDR2: DFQATT, SNEGSKA (reference sequence). Trimming took 3 bases from V and 2 from J, leaving 10 bases between them. The CDR3 has 14 residues. The CDR3: CSASLGVNTGELFF. The CDR3 coding sequence is TGCAGTGCTAGTTTGGGCGTTAACACCGGGGAGCTGTTTTTT.

There are a few counts of this clonotype. It may be a read error: a sequence one base away is much more abundant. CDR3 protein: CAGSTSFATDTDTQYF. The CDR3 nucleotides read TGTGCCGGCAGCACATCATTTGCGACAGACACAGATACGCAGTATTTT. This sequence joins TRBV12-3 or TRBV12-4 and TRBJ2-3; a weak D match, TRBD1 (5 bases). The CDR3 has 16 residues.

Note on this clonotype: Since a much larger clone is just one base distant, this may be a read error. The missing conserved phenylalanine or tryptophan at the end of this CDR3 makes a read error likely. V is TRBV7-8 and J is TRBJ2-7; 10 nucleotides agree with TRBD2. J was trimmed by 0 bases and V by 1 base; bases with no gene match: 6. Germline values: CDR1 SGHVS, CDR2 FQNEAQ. The CDR3 spans 17 residues. The chain's CDR3 is CASSLVRTSGSSYEQYL. As DNA, the CDR3 is TGTGCCAGCAGCTTAGTCCGGACTAGCGGAAGCTCCTACGAGCAGTACCTC.

A word on this clonotype: A junction end diverges from the germline sequence, so it may reflect a read error. In DNA form, the CDR3 reads TGTGCCAGCAGTCACGGGACCGATGTCTCATACGAGCAATACTTC. The encoded protein is CASSHGTDVSYEQYF. The chain recombines TRBV6-1 with TRBJ2-7; D is tentatively TRBD1 or TRBD2 (5 bases each). The CDR3 loop spans 15 amino acids. The germline V gene has CDR1 MNHNS and CDR2 SASEGT.

This clonotype was found a few times. A much larger clone differs by one base, so this may be a read error. This chain joins TRBV6-5 and TRBJ1-1, with 7 bases that match TRBD1. In germline, CDR1 is MNHEY, CDR2 SVGAGI. The CDR3 runs to 13 residues. V trimming: 5 bases; J trimming: 6 bases; junction bases outside the gene matches: 6. The DNA of the CDR3 is TGTGCCAGCAGTCCAGGGGGGATCGCTGAAGCTTTCTTT. Amino acids: CASSPGGIAEAFF.

This clonotype is a singleton in its sample. An end of the junction does not agree with germline; a read error may underlie this. The J gene is TRBJ1-4, the V gene TRBV29-1; 9 bases map to TRBD1. In germline, CDR1 is SQVTM, CDR2 ANQGSEA. The CDR3 spans 14 residues. The CDR3 DNA follows: TGTAGCGTCCGACAGGGGGGTACTAATGAAAAACTGTTTTTT. It translates to CSVRQGGTNEKLFF.

The chain carries TRBV11-2 and TRBJ2-5; D is perhaps TRBD2 (6 bases). V lost 1 base, J lost 1 base, and 13 bases lay in between. Germline V gene data show CDR1 as SGHAT and CDR2 as FQNNGV. The CDR3 length is 16 residues. This chain's CDR3 is CASSLVGRRAQETQYF. The CDR3 DNA follows: TGTGCCAGCAGCTTAGTTGGGCGGAGGGCCCAAGAGACCCAGTACTTC.

This clonotype was counted many times. The chain carries TRBV5-6 and TRBJ2-5; D may be TRBD2 (5 bases). This CDR3 is 16 amino acids long. The germline V gene has CDR1 SGHDT and CDR2 YYEEEE. Between the trimmed V and J ends, which lost 0 bases and 0 bases, there was a span of 12 bases. CDR3 loop: CASSLAMGANQETQYF. For the CDR3, the DNA is TGTGCCAGCAGCTTGGCCATGGGAGCAAACCAAGAGACCCAGTACTTC.

With respect to this clonotype: A much larger clone lies a single base off, so this may be a read error. The chain has TRBV5-6 and TRBJ2-1, with D uncertain. The CDR3 spans 13 residues. Germline CDR1 reads SGHDT; CDR2 reads YYEEEE. CDR3: CASSSARVNEQLF. The CDR3 coding sequence is TGTGCCAGCAGCTCTGCTAGGGTTAATGAGCAGCTCTTC.

Worth noting for this clonotype: A much larger clone differs by one base, so this may be a read error. The chain carries TRBV7-9 and TRBJ1-1, with TRBD1 as a possible D gene (6 bases). V lost 5 bases, J lost 4 bases, and 14 bases lay in between. CDR3 length equals 14 residues. Germline V gene lookup returns CDR1 SEHNR and CDR2 FQNEAQ (reference sequence). The CDR3 DNA follows: TGTGCCAGCAGCCTATCAGGGGTAATCACTGAAGCTTTCTTT. Its protein is CASSLSGVITEAFF.

A word on this clonotype: A single base separates this from a much larger clone, so it may be a read error. The V and J genes are TRBV28 and TRBJ1-2; no definite D call. The V end lost 2 bases, the J end lost 4 bases, and 11 bases lay between the germline ends. There are 14 residues in the CDR3. The germline CDR1 and CDR2 sequences are MDHEN and SYDVKM. CDR3 DNA: TGTGCCAGCAGTTTAAGGCCACGGACCTATGGCTACACCTTC. It is translated as CASSLRPRTYGYTF.

The rearrangement links TRBV20-1 to TRBJ2-7; D is possibly TRBD1 or TRBD2 (5 bases each). This CDR3 is 12 amino acids long. Germline CDR1 and CDR2: DFQATT and SNEGSKA (reference sequence). The CDR3 nucleotides read TGCAATGGGGACCACGACTCCTACGAGCAGTACTTC. Translation: CNGDHDSYEQYF.

Remarks on this clonotype: At one end the junction does not follow the germline gene, possibly because of a read error. V is TRBV5-6 and J is TRBJ1-1; D perhaps matches TRBD1 (6 bases). The CDR3 contains 13 residues. CDR1 is SGHDT and CDR2 is YYEEEE in the germline V gene. The chain's CDR3 is CPSSQGFHTEAFF. In nucleotides, the CDR3 is TGTCCCAGCAGCCAGGGGTTTCATACTGAAGCTTTCTTT.

V is TRBV6-5 and J is TRBJ2-5; a possible D gene is TRBD2 (7 bases). Trimming took off 9 bases at V and 4 bases at J, with 24 bases between the two ends. CDR3 length: 16 amino acids. Germline CDR1 MNHEY, CDR2 SVGAGI. CDR3: CASRYSFGEGGETQYF. CDR3 DNA sequence: TGTGCCAGTAGATACTCGTTTGGGGAGGGGGGAGAGACCCAGTACTTC.

This clonotype counts as medium-sized. V gene TRBV6-5 combines with J gene TRBJ1-1; D not resolved. Germline V lookup: CDR1 MNHEY, CDR2 SVGAGI. The CDR3 is 14 residues long. Trimming took off 6 bases at V and 6 bases at J, with 17 bases between the two ends. CDR3 in DNA: TGTGCCAGCAGATCCCCCACAGCGGGAGCTGAAGCTTTCTTT. It translates to CASRSPTAGAEAFF.

The count of this clonotype is one. Sequence at one end of the junction differs from germline and may be a read error. The chain has TRBV6-6 and TRBJ2-7, with 8 bases matching TRBD1. The CDR3 extends over 12 amino acids. Germline loops: CDR1 MNHNY, CDR2 SVGAGI (reference sequence). The DNA of the CDR3 is TGTGCCAGCAGCTCAGGACAGGGAAGGATGTGCTTC. As protein: CASSSGQGRMCF.

Of note for this clonotype: Being one base from a much bigger clone, this may be a read error. The chain links TRBV2 to TRBJ2-1; 9 bases match TRBD2. Losses at the gene ends were 6 bases for V and 3 bases for J; bases not matched to a gene: 6. Germline lookup yields CDR1 SNHLY and CDR2 FYNNEI. CDR3 size: 15 residues. The CDR3 reads CASRYASGIYNEQFF. CDR3 nucleotides: TGTGCCAGCAGGTACGCTAGCGGGATCTACAATGAGCAGTTCTTC.

This clonotype was detected once. A junction boundary mismatches the germline segment, possibly from a read error. The V and J genes are TRBV6-5 and TRBJ2-5, with 7 bases aligning to TRBD1. Germline CDR1 is MNHEY and CDR2 is SVGAGI. The CDR3 sequence is 14 residues long. In DNA form, the CDR3 reads TGTACCAGCAGTCCCCGGGACAGCCAAGAGAGCCAGTACTTC. Translation: CTSSPRDSQESQYF.

A word on this clonotype: A much larger clone differs by one base, so this may be a read error. CDR3 bases: TGTGCCTGGAGTACAGGGGGCGATCAGCCCCAGTATTTT. The encoded protein is CAWSTGGDQPQYF. The chain couples TRBV30 to TRBJ1-5; TRBD1 matches 9 bases. The DNA end is a closer match to TRBJ2-3, so the J assignment may be wrong. Per the germline V gene, CDR1 is GTSNPN and CDR2 is SVGIG (reference sequence). The CDR3 is made up of 13 amino acids.

Only one count was recorded for this clonotype. The gene calls are TRBV4-1 and TRBJ2-1; D is perhaps TRBD2 (5 bases). CDR1 is MGHRA and CDR2 is YSYEKL in the germline V gene. The CDR3 is made up of 18 amino acids. Trimming cost V 0 bases and J 5 bases, with 20 bases left between them. In DNA, the CDR3 is TGCGCCAGCAGCCAAGATCTTGAGCTAGCAGCGACTGACAATGAGCAGTTCTTC. It is translated as CASSQDLELAATDNEQFF.

With regard to this clonotype: A junction end diverges from the germline sequence, so it may reflect a read error. The V gene is TRBV5-5, the J gene TRBJ2-1; no definite D call. Per the germline V gene, CDR1 is SGHKS and CDR2 is YYEKEE (reference sequence). The CDR3 runs to 12 residues. The CDR3 loop is CARSLSLGGRLF. The CDR3 nucleotides read TGTGCCAGGAGCTTGTCATTGGGTGGTCGGCTCTTC.

A note on this clonotype: One end of the junction fails to match germline, which may point to a read error. The chain recombines TRBV6-6 with TRBJ2-2; D is unclear. Germline lookup yields CDR1 MNHNY and CDR2 SVGAGI (reference sequence). This CDR3 is 18 amino acids long. The CDR3 reads CASSYPPSGTDNTRELFF. The CDR3 nucleotides are TGTGCCAGCAGTTACCCGCCCTCCGGAACAGATAACACCAGGGAGCTGTTTTTT.

Of note for this clonotype: The junction shows a germline mismatch at one end, possibly a read error. The chain carries TRBV6-5 and TRBJ2-7; tentatively, D is TRBD2 (5 bases). Germline CDR1 is MNHEY and CDR2 is SVGAGI. The CDR3 extends over 14 amino acids. CDR3 in DNA: TGTGCCTGCAGCTCCGGGATAGGGTCCTACGAGCAGTACTTC. It encodes CACSSGIGSYEQYF.

With regard to this clonotype: A much larger clone is a single base away; this may be a read error. The chain uses TRBV30 and TRBJ1-2; D is undetermined. Trimming cost V 8 bases and J 4 bases, with 11 bases left between them. Germline-derived CDR1 and CDR2 are GTSNPN and SVGIG (reference sequence). This CDR3 region has 11 residues. This CDR3 reads CAQERIYGYTF. CDR3 coding DNA: TGTGCCCAGGAACGAATCTATGGCTACACCTTC.